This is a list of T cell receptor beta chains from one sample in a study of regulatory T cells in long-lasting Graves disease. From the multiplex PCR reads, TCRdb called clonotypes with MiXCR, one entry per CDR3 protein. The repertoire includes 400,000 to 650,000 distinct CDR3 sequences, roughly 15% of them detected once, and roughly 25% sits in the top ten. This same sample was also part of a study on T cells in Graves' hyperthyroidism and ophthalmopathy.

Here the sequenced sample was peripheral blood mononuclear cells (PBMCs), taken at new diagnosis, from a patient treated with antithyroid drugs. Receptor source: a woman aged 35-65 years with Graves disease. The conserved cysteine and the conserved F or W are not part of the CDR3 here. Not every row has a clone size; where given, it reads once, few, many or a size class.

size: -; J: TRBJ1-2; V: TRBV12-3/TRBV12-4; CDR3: ASSIGGTGPYGYT
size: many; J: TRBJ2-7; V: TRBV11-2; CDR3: ASSQETVGEQY
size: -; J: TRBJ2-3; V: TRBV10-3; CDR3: AIKQGAYDTQY
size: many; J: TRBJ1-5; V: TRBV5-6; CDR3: AKLMPQGALRAQH
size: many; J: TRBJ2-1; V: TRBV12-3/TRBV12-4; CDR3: ASSLQGGYPYNEQF
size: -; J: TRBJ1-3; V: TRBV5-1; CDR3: ASSSGGSIYSGNTIY
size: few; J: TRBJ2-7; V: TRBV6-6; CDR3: ASSYSRRQVGEQY
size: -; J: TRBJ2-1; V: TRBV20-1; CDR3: SARDRRGASYYNEQF
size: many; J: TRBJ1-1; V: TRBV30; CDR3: AWSTGASTF
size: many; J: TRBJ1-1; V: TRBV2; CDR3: ATGQRGENEAF
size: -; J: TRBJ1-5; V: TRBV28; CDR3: ASSLPSGGNQPQH
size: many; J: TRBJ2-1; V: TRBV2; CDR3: ASSTGQGRNNEQF
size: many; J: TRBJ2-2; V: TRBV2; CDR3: ASSRSGRSGGTGELF
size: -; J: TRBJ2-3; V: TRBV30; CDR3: AWSWGSGTDTQY
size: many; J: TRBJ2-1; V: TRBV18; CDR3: ASSPARNEQF
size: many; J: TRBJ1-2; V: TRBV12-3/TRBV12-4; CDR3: ASSRRQPHYGYT
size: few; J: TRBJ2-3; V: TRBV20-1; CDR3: SARDRDRPSTDTQY
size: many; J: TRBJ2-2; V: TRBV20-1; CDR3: SARVPGRTNTGELF
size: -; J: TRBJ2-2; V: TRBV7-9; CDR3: ASSLAPQPGELF
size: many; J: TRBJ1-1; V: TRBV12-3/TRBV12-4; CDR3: ASNRGITEAF
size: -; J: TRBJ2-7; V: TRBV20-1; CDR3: SARDLNYEQY
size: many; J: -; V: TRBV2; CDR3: ASSDLVEGAGEQF
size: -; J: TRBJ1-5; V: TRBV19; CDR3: ASRAGGGRSNQPQH
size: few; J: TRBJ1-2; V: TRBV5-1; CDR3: ASSLDLSGGAGGYT
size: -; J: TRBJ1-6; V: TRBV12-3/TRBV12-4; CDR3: ASSLQGYSPLH
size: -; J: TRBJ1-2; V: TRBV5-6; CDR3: ASSLEYYGYT
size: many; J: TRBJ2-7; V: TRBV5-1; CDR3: ASSPWGGDSYEQY
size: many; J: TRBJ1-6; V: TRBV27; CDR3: ASSTGSNNSPLH
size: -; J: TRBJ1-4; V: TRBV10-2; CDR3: ASSEGRFVSATNEKLF